This T cell receptor beta chain was profiled in a study of blood T cell repertoires in COVID-19. Profiling relied on immunoSEQ multiplex PCR, and the TCRdb table lists in-frame clones only, not all of them. The sample shows roughly 360,000 clones, more than 75% of them seen only once. Germline V gives CDR1 LNHDA, CDR2 SQIVND (reference sequence). The ends were cut back, 5 bases at V and 2 bases at J, with 17 bases in the middle. The CDR3 consists of 16 residues. The receptor comes from a man in his thirties or forties who had recovered from COVID-19. The chain combines TRBV19 with TRBJ2-3, with a possible D match to TRBD2 (6 bases). Source material: PBMCs or T cells enriched from blood (not recorded which). CDR3 region: CASSHTGTPATDTQYF. The CDR3 bases are TGTGCCAGTAGTCACACCGGGACTCCCGCCACAGATACGCAGTATTTT. The whole variable domain, remainder taken from reference TRBV19 and TRBJ2-3, is DGGITQSPKYLFRKEGQNVTLSCEQNLNHDAMYWYRQDPGQGLRLIYYSQIVNDFQKGDIAEGYSVSREKKESFPLTVTSAQKNPTAFYLCASSHTGTPATDTQYFGPGTRLTVL.